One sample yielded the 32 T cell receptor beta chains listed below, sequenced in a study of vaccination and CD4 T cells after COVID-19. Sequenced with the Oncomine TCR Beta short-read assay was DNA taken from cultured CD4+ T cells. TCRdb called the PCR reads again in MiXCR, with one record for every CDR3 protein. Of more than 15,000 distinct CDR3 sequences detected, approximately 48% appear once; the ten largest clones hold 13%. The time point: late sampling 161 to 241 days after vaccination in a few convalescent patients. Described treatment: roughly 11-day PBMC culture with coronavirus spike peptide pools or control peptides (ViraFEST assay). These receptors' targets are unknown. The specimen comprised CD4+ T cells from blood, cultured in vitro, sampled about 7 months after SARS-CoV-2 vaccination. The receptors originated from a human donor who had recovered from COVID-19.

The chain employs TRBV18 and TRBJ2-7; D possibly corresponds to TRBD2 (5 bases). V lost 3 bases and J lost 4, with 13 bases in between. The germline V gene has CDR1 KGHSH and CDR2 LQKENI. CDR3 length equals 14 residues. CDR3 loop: CASSPPGMFYEQYF. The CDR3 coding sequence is TGTGCCAGCTCACCCCCGGGGATGTTTTACGAGCAGTACTTC.

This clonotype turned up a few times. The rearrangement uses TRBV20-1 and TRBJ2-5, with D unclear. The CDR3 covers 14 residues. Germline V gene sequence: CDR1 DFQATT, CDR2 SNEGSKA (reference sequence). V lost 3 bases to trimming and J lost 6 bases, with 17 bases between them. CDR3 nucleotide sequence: TGCAGTGCTAGCGGACCCCCGAGGCAACAGACCCAGTACTTC. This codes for CSASGPPRQQTQYF.

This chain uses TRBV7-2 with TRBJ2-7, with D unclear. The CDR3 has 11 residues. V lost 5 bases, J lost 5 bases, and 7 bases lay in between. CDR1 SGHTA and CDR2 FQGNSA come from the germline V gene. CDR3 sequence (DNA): TGTGCCAGCAGCCGATACAACGAGCAGTACTTC. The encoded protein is CASSRYNEQYF.

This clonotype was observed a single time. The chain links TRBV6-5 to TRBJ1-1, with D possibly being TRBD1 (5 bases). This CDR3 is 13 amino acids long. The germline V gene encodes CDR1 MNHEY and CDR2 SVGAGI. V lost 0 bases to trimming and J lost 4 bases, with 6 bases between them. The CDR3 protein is CASSYSGGTEAFF. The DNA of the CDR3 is TGTGCCAGCAGTTACTCTGGGGGCACTGAAGCTTTCTTT.

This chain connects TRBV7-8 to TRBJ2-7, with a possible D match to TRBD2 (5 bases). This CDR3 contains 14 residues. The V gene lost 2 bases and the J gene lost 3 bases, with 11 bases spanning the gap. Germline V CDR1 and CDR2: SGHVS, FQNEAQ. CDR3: CASSLSSGYYEQYF. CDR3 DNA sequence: TGTGCCAGCAGCTTATCTTCGGGGTACTACGAGCAGTACTTC.

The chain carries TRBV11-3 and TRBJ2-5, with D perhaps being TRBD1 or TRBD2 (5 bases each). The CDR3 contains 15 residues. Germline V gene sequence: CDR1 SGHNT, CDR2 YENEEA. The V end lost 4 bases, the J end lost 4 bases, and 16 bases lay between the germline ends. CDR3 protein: CASSSGRTGRETQYF. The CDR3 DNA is TGTGCCAGCAGCTCGGGACGGACTGGGCGAGAGACCCAGTACTTC.

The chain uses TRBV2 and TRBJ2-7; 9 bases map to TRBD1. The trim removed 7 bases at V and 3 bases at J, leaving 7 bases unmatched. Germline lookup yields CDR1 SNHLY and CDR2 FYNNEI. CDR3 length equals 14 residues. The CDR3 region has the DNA TGTGCCAGCAACCCGGGACAGGGAGTCTACGAGCAGTACTTC. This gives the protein CASNPGQGVYEQYF.

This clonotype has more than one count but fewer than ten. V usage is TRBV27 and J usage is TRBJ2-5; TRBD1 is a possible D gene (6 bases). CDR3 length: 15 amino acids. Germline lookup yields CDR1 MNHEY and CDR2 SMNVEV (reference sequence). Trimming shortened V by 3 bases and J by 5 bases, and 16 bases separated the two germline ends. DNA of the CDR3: TGTGCCAGCAGTTTCCTCGACAGGTTTGGCGAGACCCAGTACTTC. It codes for CASSFLDRFGETQYF.

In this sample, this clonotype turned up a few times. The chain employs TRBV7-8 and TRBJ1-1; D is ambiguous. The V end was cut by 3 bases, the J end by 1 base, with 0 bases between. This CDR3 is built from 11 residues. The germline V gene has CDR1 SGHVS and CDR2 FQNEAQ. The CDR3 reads CASSLNTEAFF. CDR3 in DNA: TGTGCCAGCAGCTTGAACACTGAAGCTTTCTTT. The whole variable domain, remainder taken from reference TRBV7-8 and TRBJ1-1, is GAGVSQSPRYKVAKRGQDVALRCDPISGHVSLFWYQQALGQGPEFLTYFQNEAQLDKSGLPSDRFFAERPEGSVSTLKIQRTQQEDSAVYLCASSLNTEAFFGQGTRLTVV.

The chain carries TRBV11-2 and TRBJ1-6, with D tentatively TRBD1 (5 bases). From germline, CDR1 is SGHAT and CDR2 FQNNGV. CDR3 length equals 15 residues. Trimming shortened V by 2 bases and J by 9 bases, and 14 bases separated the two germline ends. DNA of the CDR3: TGTGCCAGCAGCTTAAGGTTTCAGGGTCGTTCACCCCTCCACTTT. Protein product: CASSLRFQGRSPLHF.

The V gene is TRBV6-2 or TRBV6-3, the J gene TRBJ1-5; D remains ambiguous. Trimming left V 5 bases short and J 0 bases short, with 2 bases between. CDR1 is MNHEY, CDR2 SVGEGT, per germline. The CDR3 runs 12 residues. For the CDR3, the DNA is TGTGCCAGCAGTGATAGCAATCAGCCCCAGCATTTT. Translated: CASSDSNQPQHF.

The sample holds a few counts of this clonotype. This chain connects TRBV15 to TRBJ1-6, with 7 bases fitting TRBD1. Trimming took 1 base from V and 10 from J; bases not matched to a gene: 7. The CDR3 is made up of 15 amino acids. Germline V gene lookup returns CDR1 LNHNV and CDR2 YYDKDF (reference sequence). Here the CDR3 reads CATSRVRQGRSPLHF. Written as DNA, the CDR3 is TGTGCCACCAGCAGAGTTCGACAGGGCCGGTCACCCCTCCACTTT.

CDR3 in amino acids: CASRRPGGVQETQYF. The CDR3 DNA follows: TGTGCCAGCCGGAGACCGGGAGGAGTACAAGAGACCCAGTACTTC. The chain recombines TRBV7-2 with TRBJ2-5, with 7 bases aligning to TRBD2. CDR3 size: 15 residues. Germline lookup yields CDR1 SGHTA and CDR2 FQGNSA. Trimming took 8 bases from V and 2 from J; bases not matched to a gene: 11.

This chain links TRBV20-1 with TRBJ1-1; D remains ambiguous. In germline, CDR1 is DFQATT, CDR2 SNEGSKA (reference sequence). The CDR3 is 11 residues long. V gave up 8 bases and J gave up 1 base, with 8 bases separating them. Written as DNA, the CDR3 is TGCAGTCGTAAAGGGAACACTGAAGCTTTCTTT. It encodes CSRKGNTEAFF.

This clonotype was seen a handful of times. Here the CDR3 reads CASSYSGRDDTQYF. CDR3 sequence (DNA): TGTGCCAGCAGTTATAGCGGGAGGGATGATACGCAGTATTTT. V and J are TRBV6-2 or TRBV6-3 and TRBJ2-3; 11 nucleotides agree with TRBD2. With 3 bases clipped from V and 6 bases from J, the junction kept 2 bases outside the gene matches. This CDR3 has 14 residues. The germline V gene encodes CDR1 MNHEY and CDR2 SVGEGT.

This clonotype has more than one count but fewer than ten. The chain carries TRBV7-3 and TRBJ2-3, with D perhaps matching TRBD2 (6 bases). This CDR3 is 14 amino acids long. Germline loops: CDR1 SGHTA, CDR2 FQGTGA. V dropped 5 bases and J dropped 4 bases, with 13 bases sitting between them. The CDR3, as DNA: TGTGCCAGCAGCCCAGGACTACAATCAGATACGCAGTATTTT. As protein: CASSPGLQSDTQYF.

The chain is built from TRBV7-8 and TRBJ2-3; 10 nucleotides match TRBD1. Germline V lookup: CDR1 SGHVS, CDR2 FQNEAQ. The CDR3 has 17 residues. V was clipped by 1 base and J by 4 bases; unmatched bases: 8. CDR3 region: CASSLGAGQGDADTQYF. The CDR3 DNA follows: TGTGCCAGCAGCTTAGGGGCCGGACAGGGGGATGCAGATACGCAGTATTTT.

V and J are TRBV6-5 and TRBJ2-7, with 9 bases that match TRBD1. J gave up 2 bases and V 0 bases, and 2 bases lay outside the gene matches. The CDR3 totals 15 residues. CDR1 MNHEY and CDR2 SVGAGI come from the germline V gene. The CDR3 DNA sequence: TGTGCCAGCAGTTACTCCCGACAGGGGGCCTACGAGCAGTACTTC. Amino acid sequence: CASSYSRQGAYEQYF.

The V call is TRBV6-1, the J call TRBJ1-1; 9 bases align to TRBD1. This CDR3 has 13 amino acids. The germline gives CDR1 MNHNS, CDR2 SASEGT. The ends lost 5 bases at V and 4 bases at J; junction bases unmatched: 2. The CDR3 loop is CASSKDRGTEAFF. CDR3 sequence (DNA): TGTGCCAGCAGTAAGGACAGGGGCACTGAAGCTTTCTTT.

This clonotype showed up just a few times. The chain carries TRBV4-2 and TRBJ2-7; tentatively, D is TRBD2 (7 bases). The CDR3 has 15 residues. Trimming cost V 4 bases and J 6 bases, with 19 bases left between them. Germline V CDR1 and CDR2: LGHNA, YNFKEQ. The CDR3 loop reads CASSPPPGASGEQYF. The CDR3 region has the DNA TGTGCCAGCAGCCCCCCTCCGGGGGCTAGCGGCGAGCAGTACTTC.

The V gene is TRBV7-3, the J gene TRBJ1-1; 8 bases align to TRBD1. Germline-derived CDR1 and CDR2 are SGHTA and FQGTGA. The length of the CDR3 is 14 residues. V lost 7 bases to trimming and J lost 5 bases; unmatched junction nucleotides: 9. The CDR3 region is CASTITGGNTEAFF. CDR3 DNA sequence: TGTGCCAGCACCATAACAGGGGGGAATACTGAAGCTTTCTTT.

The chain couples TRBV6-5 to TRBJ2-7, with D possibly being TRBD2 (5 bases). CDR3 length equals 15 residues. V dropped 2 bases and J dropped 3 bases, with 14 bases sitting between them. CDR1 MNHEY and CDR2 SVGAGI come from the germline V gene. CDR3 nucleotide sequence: TGTGCCAGCAGTTACCGACCCGGAGGCGACTACGAGCAGTACTTC. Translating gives CASSYRPGGDYEQYF.

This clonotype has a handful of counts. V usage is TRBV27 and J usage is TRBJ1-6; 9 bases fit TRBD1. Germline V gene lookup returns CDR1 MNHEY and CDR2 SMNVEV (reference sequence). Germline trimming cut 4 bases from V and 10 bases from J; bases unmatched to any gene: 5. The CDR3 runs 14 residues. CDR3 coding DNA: TGTGCCAGCAGTTGGGGACAGGGTAGCTCACCCCTCCACTTT. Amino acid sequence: CASSWGQGSSPLHF.

The CDR3 spells CASSSTSGTGETQYF. CDR3 in DNA: TGTGCCAGCAGCTCTACTTCCGGGACAGGGGAGACCCAGTACTTC. The chain uses TRBV7-9 and TRBJ2-5; 9 nucleotides match TRBD1. Germline loops: CDR1 SEHNR, CDR2 FQNEAQ (reference sequence). V was pared by 4 bases and J by 5 bases, with 8 bases of the junction left unmatched. The CDR3 is 15 residues long. The full variable domain, completed using reference TRBV7-9 and TRBJ2-5, is DTGVSQNPRHKITKRGQNVTFRCDPISEHNRLYWYRQTLGQGPEFLTYFQNEAQLEKSRLLSDRFSAERPKGSFSTLEIQRTEQGDSAMYLCASSSTSGTGETQYFGPGTRLLVL.

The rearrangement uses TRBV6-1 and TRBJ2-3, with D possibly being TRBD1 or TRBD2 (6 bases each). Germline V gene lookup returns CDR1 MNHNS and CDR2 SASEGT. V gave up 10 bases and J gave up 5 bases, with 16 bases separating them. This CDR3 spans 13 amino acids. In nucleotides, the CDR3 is TGTGCCACCTGGTGGGGGGCAATAGATACGCAGTATTTT. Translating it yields CATWWGAIDTQYF.

CDR3 sequence (DNA): TGTGCCAGCAGTGTGGCTAGCGGGAGACAGCAGTACTTC. The encoded protein is CASSVASGRQQYF. The chain is built from TRBV6-4 and TRBJ2-7; 10 bases are a match to TRBD2. Germline-derived CDR1 and CDR2 are MRHNA and SNTAGT. V trimming: 4 bases; J trimming: 8 bases; junction bases outside the gene matches: 5. This CDR3 has 13 residues.

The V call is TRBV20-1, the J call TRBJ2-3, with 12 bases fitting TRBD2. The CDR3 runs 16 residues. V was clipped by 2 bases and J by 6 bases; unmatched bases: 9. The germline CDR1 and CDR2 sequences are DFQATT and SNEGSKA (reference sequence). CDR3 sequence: CSARPTSGGFSDTQYF. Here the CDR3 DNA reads TGCAGTGCTAGACCGACTAGCGGGGGATTTTCGGATACGCAGTATTTT.

As DNA, the CDR3 is TGCAGTGCTCCCGGGCTAAGTTTAGACACTGAAGCTTTCTTT. As protein: CSAPGLSLDTEAFF. The V gene is TRBV20-1, the J gene TRBJ1-1; D unresolved. Per germline, CDR1 DFQATT and CDR2 SNEGSKA (reference sequence). The CDR3 contains 14 residues. V shed 5 bases and J shed 3 bases, with 16 bases lying between them.

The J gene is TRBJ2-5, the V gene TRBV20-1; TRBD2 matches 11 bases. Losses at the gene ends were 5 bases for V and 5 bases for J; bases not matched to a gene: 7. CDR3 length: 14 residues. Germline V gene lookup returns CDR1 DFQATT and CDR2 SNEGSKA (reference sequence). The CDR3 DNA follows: TGCAGTGCTTTAGCGGGAGGGCCCTCGGAGACCCAGTACTTC. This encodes CSALAGGPSETQYF.

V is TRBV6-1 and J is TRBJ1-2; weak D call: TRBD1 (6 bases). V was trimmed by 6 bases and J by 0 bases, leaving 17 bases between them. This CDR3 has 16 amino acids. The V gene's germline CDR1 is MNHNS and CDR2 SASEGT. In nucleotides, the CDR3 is TGTGCCAGCAGACAGCCAGGGGATCTGACTAACTATGGCTACACCTTC. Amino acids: CASRQPGDLTNYGYTF.

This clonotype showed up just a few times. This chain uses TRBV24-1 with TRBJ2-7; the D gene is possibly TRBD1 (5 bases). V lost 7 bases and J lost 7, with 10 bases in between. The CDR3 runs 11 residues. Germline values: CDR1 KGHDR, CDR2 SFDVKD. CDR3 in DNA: TGTGCCACCAGGACAGTCGGAGAGCAGTACTTC. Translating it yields CATRTVGEQYF.

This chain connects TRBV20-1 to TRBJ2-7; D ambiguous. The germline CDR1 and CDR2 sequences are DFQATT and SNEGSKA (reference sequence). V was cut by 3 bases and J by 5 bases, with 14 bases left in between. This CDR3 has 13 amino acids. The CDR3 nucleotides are TGCAGTGCTAGGTGGGGAACCTCGCACGAGCAGTACTTC. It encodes CSARWGTSHEQYF.